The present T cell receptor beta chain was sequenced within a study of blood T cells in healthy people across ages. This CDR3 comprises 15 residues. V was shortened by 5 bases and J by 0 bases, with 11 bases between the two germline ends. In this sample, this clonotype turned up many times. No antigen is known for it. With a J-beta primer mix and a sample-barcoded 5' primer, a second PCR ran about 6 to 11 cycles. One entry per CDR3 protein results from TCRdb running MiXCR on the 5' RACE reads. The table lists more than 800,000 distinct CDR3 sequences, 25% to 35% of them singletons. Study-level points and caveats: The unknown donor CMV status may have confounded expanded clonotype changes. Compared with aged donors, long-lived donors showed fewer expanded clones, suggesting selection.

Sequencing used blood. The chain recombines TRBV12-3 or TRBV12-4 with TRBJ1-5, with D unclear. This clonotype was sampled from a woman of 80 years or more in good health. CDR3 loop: CASSPRHLSNQPQHF. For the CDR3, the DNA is TGTGCCAGCAGTCCACGACATCTTAGCAATCAGCCCCAGCATTTT.